The present T cell receptor beta chain was sequenced within a study of T cells in Graves' hyperthyroidism and ophthalmopathy. Study-level findings and limits: A model using 13 V-J features told ophthalmopathy apart from stable hyperthyroidism.

Around 10 ml fresh peripheral blood yielded the PBMCs. Comment on this clonotype: Its antigen is not known. The conserved phenylalanine or tryptophan normally closing the CDR3 is absent here, so this likely arose from a read error.

The germline V and J ends were trimmed by 7 bases and 0 bases, with 15 bases remaining between them. CDR3 length: 15 residues. The germline CDR1 and CDR2 sequences are SNHLY and FYNNEI. Amplification targeted TCR beta CDR3 regions from RNA transcripts. TCR CDR3 underwent first-round RT-PCR with the HTBI primer set. TCRdb independently ran MiXCR on the multiplex PCR reads; one entry per CDR3 protein. In the table there are hundreds of thousands of distinct CDR3 sequences, approximately 23% of which are singletons. V and J are TRBV2 and TRBJ1-1; perhaps TRBD1 as D (5 bases). The receptor was derived from a man aged 25-45 years with Graves' ophthalmopathy. The sequencing sample was made of blood. The DNA for the CDR3 is TGTGCCAGCATTATTGAACCGACAGTGAACACTGAAGCTTTCTCT. It is translated as CASIIEPTVNTEAFS.